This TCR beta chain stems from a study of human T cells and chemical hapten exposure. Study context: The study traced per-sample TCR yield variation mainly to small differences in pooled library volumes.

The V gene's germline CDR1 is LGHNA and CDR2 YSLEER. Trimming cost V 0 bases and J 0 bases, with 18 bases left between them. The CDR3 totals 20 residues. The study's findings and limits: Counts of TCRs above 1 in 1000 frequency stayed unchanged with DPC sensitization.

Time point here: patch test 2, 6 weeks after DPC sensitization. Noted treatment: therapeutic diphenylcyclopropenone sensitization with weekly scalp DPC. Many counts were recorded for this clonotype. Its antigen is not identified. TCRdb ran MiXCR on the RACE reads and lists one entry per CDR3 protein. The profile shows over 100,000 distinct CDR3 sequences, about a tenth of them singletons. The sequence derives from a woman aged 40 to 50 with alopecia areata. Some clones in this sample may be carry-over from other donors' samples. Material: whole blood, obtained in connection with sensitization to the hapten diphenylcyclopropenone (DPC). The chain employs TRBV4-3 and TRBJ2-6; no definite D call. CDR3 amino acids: CASSQEPPLEEGSGANVLTF. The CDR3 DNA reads TGCGCCAGCAGCCAAGAACCCCCGCTAGAGGAAGGCTCTGGGGCCAACGTCCTGACTTTC.